Listed below are T cell receptor beta chains from one sample, sequenced in a study of T cell changes during pregnancy in multiple sclerosis. Repertoires were generated with immunoSEQ multiplex PCR, while TCRdb's copy carries only in-frame clones and drops some. The data hold about 83,000 clones, with 91% observed a single time. Material: PBMCs, obtained in the first trimester of pregnancy. These receptors were obtained from a female donor in good health, serving as a control in a pregnancy study. Some clones in this sample may be carry-over from other donors' samples. CDR3s include the opening cysteine and the closing phenylalanine or tryptophan. D genes are given only for firm matches. Not every row has a clone size; where given, it reads once, few, many or a size class.

d_call,j_call,clone_size,v_call,cdr3_nt,cdr3_aa
NA,TRBJ2-7,NA,TRBV5-6,TGTGCCAGCAGCTTATACTACGAGCAGTACTTC,CASSLYYEQYF
TRBD1,TRBJ1-6,NA,TRBV14,TGTGCCAGCAGCCAAGCTTTAGGGGGCAGGGAGAATTCACCCCTCCACTTT,CASSQALGGRENSPLHF
NA,TRBJ2-7,few,TRBV7-6,TGTGCCAGCAGCTTTACGGGTACAGGTTCCTACGAGCAGTACTTC,CASSFTGTGSYEQYF
NA,TRBJ2-3,NA,TRBV18,TGTGCCAGCTCACCAAACACAGTCACAGATACGCAGTATTTT,CASSPNTVTDTQYF
NA,TRBJ1-1,NA,TRBV19,TGTGCCAGTAGTCGGCTGGAGGCCGCTGAAGCTTTCTTT,CASSRLEAAEAFF
NA,TRBJ2-1,NA,TRBV7-8,TGTGCCAGCAGCTTAGTTGCAGGAGGGAATGAGCAGTTCTTC,CASSLVAGGNEQFF
TRBD2,TRBJ2-1,NA,TRBV7-2,TGTGCCAGCAGCTTAGGTGGTTTAGCGGGAGGTGATGAGCAGTTCTTC,CASSLGGLAGGDEQFF
TRBD2,TRBJ2-7,NA,TRBV7-2,TGTGCCAGCAGCTTTATTTCTAGCGGGATGAACGAGCAGTACTTC,CASSFISSGMNEQYF
NA,TRBJ2-7,NA,TRBV27,TGTGCCAGCAGGGAGGCTAGCGAGGCCTACGAGCAGTACTTC,CASREASEAYEQYF
TRBD2,TRBJ2-3,NA,TRBV28,TGTGCCAGCAGTCTGGGCGGGGGGGCAGATACGCAGTATTTT,CASSLGGGADTQYF
TRBD1,TRBJ2-5,NA,TRBV7-7,TGTGCCAGCAGCCCATTGCCGGGACAGGGGAAAGAGACCCAGTACTTC,CASSPLPGQGKETQYF
NA,TRBJ1-1,NA,TRBV6-1,TGTGCCAGCAGCGAAGGGTTTGGGGAGATGAACACTGAAGCTTTCTTT,CASSEGFGEMNTEAFF
NA,TRBJ2-3,NA,TRBV27,TGTGCCAGCAGTTCCCCCTCTACGGTCGGGTCCGATACGCAGTATTTT,CASSSPSTVGSDTQYF
NA,TRBJ1-2,NA,TRBV6-5,TGTGCCAGCAGTCTTGCCGGGGGAGGGAACTATGGCTACACCTTC,CASSLAGGGNYGYTF
TRBD2,TRBJ2-1,NA,TRBV30,TGTGCCTGGTTTCCCAGCGGGGCCCTCTCCTACAATGAGCAGTTCTTC,CAWFPSGALSYNEQFF
NA,TRBJ1-3,NA,TRBV10-3,TGTGCCATCAGTGAGTCGGGGCTAAGCCCTGGAAACACCATATATTTT,CAISESGLSPGNTIYF
NA,TRBJ1-5,NA,TRBV15,TGTGCCACCAGCAGAGATAGGGGCGGGGGGAATCAGCCCCAGCATTTT,CATSRDRGGGNQPQHF
NA,TRBJ2-2,NA,TRBV30,TGTGCCTGGAGGGATACTAGGCTCGAACACCGGGGAGCTGTTTTT,CAWRDTRLEHRGAVF
TRBD1,TRBJ1-2,NA,TRBV18,TGTGCCAGCTCACGGGACAGGGGCGATGGCTACACCTTC,CASSRDRGDGYTF
NA,TRBJ2-1,NA,TRBV19,TGTGCCAGTACAAACGATGGGCCCGCCGGCTACAATGAGCAGTTCTTC,CASTNDGPAGYNEQFF
NA,TRBJ1-1,NA,TRBV11-2,TGTGCCAGCAGCTCCCCCGGCAGGGCGAACACTGAAGCTTTCTTT,CASSSPGRANTEAFF
TRBD2,TRBJ2-7,NA,TRBV29-1,TGCAGCGTGGGGGGTGGAGGGAGGGGCGAGCAGTACTTC,CSVGGGGRGEQYF
TRBD1,TRBJ2-2,NA,TRBV18,TGTGCCAGCTCATCCCAGGGGGCCGGGGAGCTGTTTTTT,CASSSQGAGELFF
TRBD1,TRBJ2-7,NA,TRBV6-1,TGTGCCAGCAGTGACCTCTCCCCCAGGACAGGGCTCGAGCAGTACTTC,CASSDLSPRTGLEQYF
NA,TRBJ2-1,NA,TRBV10-3,TGTGCCATCGCGGAAACGTACAATGAGCAGTTCTTC,CAIAETYNEQFF
NA,TRBJ2-3,NA,TRBV2,TGTGCCAGCAGAGCCGATAGCACAGATACGCAGTATTTT,CASRADSTDTQYF
TRBD1,TRBJ1-4,NA,TRBV5-6,TGTGCCAGCAGTCAGTCAGGGGGTTTGGATGAAAAACTGTTTTTT,CASSQSGGLDEKLFF
NA,TRBJ1-5,NA,TRBV28,TGTGCCAGCAGTCACTCCCGGGACATAAGACTAAATCAGCCCCAGCATTTT,CASSHSRDIRLNQPQHF
NA,TRBJ2-1,once,TRBV7-9,TGTGCCAGCAGCTTGTTCCAGGGCGCCAATGAGCAGTTCTTC,CASSLFQGANEQFF
TRBD1,TRBJ2-7,NA,TRBV18,TGTGCCAGCTCACAGTTACCCGGGACAGGCGTCTACGAGCAGTACTTC,CASSQLPGTGVYEQYF
TRBD1,TRBJ1-4,NA,TRBV6-5,TGTGCCAGCAGCTACAGGGGAATCCCTAATGAAAAACTGTTTTTT,CASSYRGIPNEKLFF
TRBD1,TRBJ2-7,NA,TRBV29-1,TGCAGCGTTGAACCACAGGGGGCGGGTGAGCAGTACTTC,CSVEPQGAGEQYF
NA,TRBJ2-1,many,TRBV15,TGTGCCACCAGCAGAGATTTGGTTTCGGGGGTAAATGAGCAGTTCTTC,CATSRDLVSGVNEQFF
NA,TRBJ2-2,once,TRBV23-1,TGCGCCAGAAACAGGGTACCCGGGGAGCTGTTTTTT,CARNRVPGELFF
NA,TRBJ2-5,NA,TRBV28,TGTGCCAGCAGTCCCTTGTATTGGGAGATCGAGACCCAGTACTTC,CASSPLYWEIETQYF
NA,TRBJ1-5,once,TRBV7-8,TGTGCCAGCAGCTTATTCGAGGGAGGTGGCAATCAGCCCCAGCATTTT,CASSLFEGGGNQPQHF
NA,TRBJ2-5,NA,TRBV2,TGTGCCAGCAGTGTCCTGAGGGGGTTGGGGGAGACCCAGTACTTC,CASSVLRGLGETQYF
TRBD1,TRBJ2-7,NA,TRBV5-1,TGCGCCAGCAGCTTGGAAGGGACAGGGGACCTAGACAACGTTTTC,CASSLEGTGDLDNVF
TRBD2,TRBJ2-3,once,TRBV7-9,TGTGCCAGCAGCTTAGGGGGGACTAGCGGCTCAGATACGCAGTATTTT,CASSLGGTSGSDTQYF
NA,TRBJ2-5,NA,TRBV7-8,TGTGCCAGCAGCTTAGAAAGGCGTACGGCGGGGACCCATAAGACCCAGTACTTC,CASSLERRTAGTHKTQYF
NA,TRBJ2-1,NA,TRBV5-1,TGCGCCAGCAGCTTGAGACAGAATGAGCAGTTCTTC,CASSLRQNEQFF
NA,TRBJ1-4,NA,TRBV4-1,TGCGCCAGCAGCCCCCCCGGGACTTCGCACGAAAAACTGTTTTTT,CASSPPGTSHEKLFF
NA,TRBJ2-7,NA,TRBV5-8,TGTGCCAGCAGCTTCCGGACAGCCGCCTACGAGCAGTACTTC,CASSFRTAAYEQYF
NA,TRBJ2-2,NA,TRBV7-2,TGTGCCAGCAGGGGGGGCGGGGAGCTGTTTTTT,CASRGGGELFF
NA,TRBJ2-7,NA,TRBV7-8,TGTGCCAGCAGCCCGGTGGGGGGCGAGCAGTACTTC,CASSPVGGEQYF
TRBD1,TRBJ2-3,NA,TRBV18,TGTGCCAGCTCACCCAAGAGACAGGGGGCTTTGTCAGATACGCAGTATTTT,CASSPKRQGALSDTQYF
NA,TRBJ1-1,NA,TRBV28,TGTGCCAGCAGTTTAGCAAGAAGACATGAAGCTTTCTTT,CASSLARRHEAFF
NA,TRBJ1-5,NA,TRBV28,TGTGCCAGCAGTTTCAGTGCAGGGTTTAGCAATCAGCCCCAGCATTTT,CASSFSAGFSNQPQHF
NA,TRBJ1-1,NA,TRBV19,TGTGCCAGTATTCAGAACACTGAAGCTTTCTTT,CASIQNTEAFF
NA,TRBJ1-4,NA,TRBV2,TGTGCCAGCACCGAAGGGCGGGTTCCCCACATGTTTTTT,CASTEGRVPHMFF
NA,TRBJ1-5,NA,TRBV4-1,TGCGCCAGCAGCCAAGTTTTGGGGGGGAATCAGCCCCAGCATTTT,CASSQVLGGNQPQHF
TRBD2,TRBJ2-7,NA,TRBV4-3,TGCGCCAGCAGCCAAGATTCACTAGCGGGAGGGCCGTACGAGCAGTACTTC,CASSQDSLAGGPYEQYF
TRBD2,TRBJ2-1,NA,TRBV6-5,TGTGCCAGCAATTCCGGGACTAGTGTTAAGGGGAAGTTCTTC,CASNSGTSVKGKFF